Each of the 22 T cell receptor beta chains below was sequenced from the same sample in a study of OX40 agonist ivuxolimab in advanced cancers. The protocol used for the library was the immunoSEQ multiplex PCR assay. TCRdb holds this immuneACCESS table with in-frame rearrangements only. Some clones are missing; in checked studies, unresolved V genes explain under half, and the rest has no known cause. The sample yields 25,000 to 40,000 clones; around 87% were counted once. The ten largest clones represent roughly 29% of the sample. The sequencing here drew on CD4+ or CD8+ T cells sorted from blood, taken in a trial of the OX40 agonist ivuxolimab. These TCRs come from an adult with an advanced solid tumor such as melanoma, head and neck, liver or kidney cancer.

The chain has TRBV11-2 and TRBJ2-7, with 11 bases identical to TRBD2. J gave up 3 bases and V 5 bases, and 6 bases lay outside the gene matches. The CDR3 loop spans 15 amino acids. CDR1 SGHAT and CDR2 FQNNGV come from the germline V gene. Written as DNA, the CDR3 is TGTGCCAGCAGCCCCATCGGGACTAGCGGCTACGAGCAGTACTTC. It specifies CASSPIGTSGYEQYF.

There are a few counts of this clone. The V call is TRBV5-5, the J call TRBJ2-6, with TRBD1 identical over 8 bases. V was clipped by 4 bases and J by 1 base; unmatched bases: 1. Germline CDR1 and CDR2: SGHKS and YYEKEE (reference sequence). The CDR3 length is 15 residues. The CDR3 loop is CASSRTGSGANVLTF. The CDR3 DNA reads TGTGCCAGCAGCAGGACAGGGTCTGGGGCCAACGTCCTGACTTTC.

V usage is TRBV27 and J usage is TRBJ2-4, with 7 bases matching TRBD1. With V trimmed by 6 bases and J by 6 bases, 8 bases remained unmatched. The V gene's germline CDR1 is MNHEY and CDR2 SMNVEV (reference sequence). CDR3 length: 14 residues. This CDR3 is CASSPQGKGNIQYF. CDR3 bases: TGTGCCAGCAGCCCACAGGGGAAGGGAAACATTCAGTACTTC.

The sample holds one count of this clone. This chain connects TRBV28 to TRBJ2-3; D might be TRBD1 (6 bases). CDR3 size: 15 residues. Per germline, CDR1 MDHEN and CDR2 SYDVKM. Trimming removed 5 bases from V and 2 bases from J, with 14 bases in between. The CDR3 region is CASSRGTVNTDTQYF. The CDR3, as DNA: TGTGCCAGCAGTAGGGGGACGGTTAACACAGATACGCAGTATTTT. Full variable domain (rest looked up from reference TRBV28 and TRBJ2-3): DVKVTQSSRYLVKRTGEKVFLECVQDMDHENMFWYRQDPGLGLRLIYFSYDVKMKEKGDIPEGYSVSREKKERFSLILESASTNQTSMYLCASSRGTVNTDTQYFGPGTRLTVL.

The chain has TRBV5-4 and TRBJ2-5; no reliable D call. V dropped 7 bases and J dropped 1 base, with 14 bases sitting between them. This CDR3 comprises 14 residues. CDR1 is SGHNT, CDR2 YYREEE, per germline (reference sequence). The CDR3 loop reads CASWRGVGQETQYF. The CDR3 DNA sequence: TGTGCCAGCTGGCGTGGGGTTGGCCAAGAGACCCAGTACTTC.

V usage is TRBV10-1 and J usage is TRBJ2-7, with 7 nucleotides matching TRBD1. With 5 bases clipped from V and 1 base from J, the junction kept 5 bases outside the gene matches. The germline gives CDR1 WNHNN, CDR2 SYGVQD (reference sequence). The CDR3 is 14 residues long. The CDR3 here is CASSNTGDSYEQYF. CDR3 DNA sequence: TGCGCCAGCAGTAATACAGGGGATTCCTACGAGCAGTACTTC.

This chain uses TRBV9 with TRBJ2-7; D unresolved. The ends were cut back, 0 bases at V and 5 bases at J, with 9 bases in the middle. Looked up from germline, CDR1 is SGDLS and CDR2 is YYNGEE. CDR3 length: 13 amino acids. DNA for the CDR3: TGTGCCAGCAGCGTAGCTACGAGGAACGAGCAGTACTTC. Translating it yields CASSVATRNEQYF. The entire variable domain, with the rest obtained from reference TRBV9 and TRBJ2-7, is as follows: DSGVTQTPKHLITATGQRVTLRCSPRSGDLSVYWYQQSLDQGLQFLIQYYNGEERAKGNILERFSAQQFPDLHSELNLSSLELGDSALYFCASSVATRNEQYFGPGTRLTVT.

This CDR3 reads CASSLVKGLFSGNTIYF. Written as DNA, the CDR3 is TGTGCCAGCAGCTTAGTGAAAGGGCTCTTCTCTGGAAACACCATATATTTT. The gene calls are TRBV11-2 and TRBJ1-3; no firm D call. V was clipped by 1 base and J by 0 bases, with 13 bases between them. CDR3 length: 17 residues. Germline V gives CDR1 SGHAT, CDR2 FQNNGV.

The CDR3 sequence is CASSSREGGFEAFF. CDR3 coding DNA: TGTGCCAGCAGCTCCCGGGAGGGGGGCTTTGAAGCTTTCTTT. The chain links TRBV11-2 to TRBJ1-1; maybe TRBD1 (6 bases). The V end lost 4 bases, the J end lost 7 bases, and 16 bases lay between the germline ends. The CDR3 consists of 14 residues. Germline CDR1 SGHAT, CDR2 FQNNGV.

This rearrangement joins TRBV7-9 to TRBJ2-2, with TRBD2 as a possible D gene (5 bases). Germline CDR1 and CDR2: SEHNR and FQNEAQ (reference sequence). V lost 2 bases, J lost 0 bases, and 10 bases lay in between. The CDR3 is made up of 16 amino acids. CDR3 loop: CASSLLSGSNTGELFF. The CDR3 DNA reads TGTGCCAGCAGCTTACTCAGCGGTTCGAACACCGGGGAGCTGTTTTTT.

The chain uses TRBV7-6 and TRBJ1-1; perhaps TRBD1 as D (5 bases). CDR1 is SGHVS and CDR2 is FNYEAQ in the germline V gene. Trimming stripped 5 bases from V and 3 bases from J, with 16 bases between. This CDR3 is 15 amino acids long. In DNA, the CDR3 is TGTGCCAGCAGCACGGAAACAGGTTTACACACTGAAGCTTTCTTT. It is translated as CASSTETGLHTEAFF. Full variable domain (missing parts from reference TRBV7-6 and TRBJ1-1): GAGVSQSPRYKVTKRGQDVALRCDPISGHVSLYWYRQALGQGPEFLTYFNYEAQQDKSGLPNDRFSAERPEGSISTLTIQRTEQRDSAMYRCASSTETGLHTEAFFGQGTRLTVV.

The chain has TRBV27 and TRBJ1-5, with D uncertain. CDR3 size: 12 residues. CDR1 is MNHEY and CDR2 is SMNVEV in the germline V gene (reference sequence). Trimming stripped 5 bases from V and 7 bases from J, with 9 bases between. CDR3 amino acids: CASSQPFQPQHF. The DNA of the CDR3 is TGTGCCAGCAGTCAGCCATTCCAGCCCCAGCATTTT.

The J gene is TRBJ1-1, the V gene TRBV7-6; unclear D gene. Germline lookup yields CDR1 SGHVS and CDR2 FNYEAQ. There are 13 residues in the CDR3. The germline V and J ends were trimmed by 5 bases and 1 base, with 8 bases remaining between them. CDR3 loop: CASSGPKNTEAFF. In nucleotides, the CDR3 is TGTGCCAGCAGCGGACCGAAGAACACTGAAGCTTTCTTT.

The chain is built from TRBV28 and TRBJ2-1; D possibly corresponds to TRBD2 (6 bases). V dropped 1 base and J dropped 0 bases, with 13 bases sitting between them. Germline assignment: CDR1 MDHEN and CDR2 SYDVKM. The CDR3 spans 17 residues. CDR3 DNA sequence: TGTGCCAGCAGTTTATTTGGGGACTGGAGCTCCTACAATGAGCAGTTCTTC. It encodes CASSLFGDWSSYNEQFF.

The chain carries TRBV19 and TRBJ2-5, with TRBD1 identical over 9 bases. The V segment lost 4 bases and the J segment 5 bases; nucleotides outside the gene matches: 8. There are 15 residues in the CDR3. Germline values: CDR1 LNHDA, CDR2 SQIVND (reference sequence). The CDR3 sequence is CASSTWDRAGETQYF. For the CDR3, the DNA is TGTGCCAGTAGTACCTGGGACAGGGCAGGGGAGACCCAGTACTTC.

The V call is TRBV7-2, the J call TRBJ1-5; 11 positions agree with TRBD1. The CDR3 extends over 17 amino acids. From germline, CDR1 is SGHTA and CDR2 FQGNSA. V lost 6 bases to trimming and J lost 5 bases; unmatched junction nucleotides: 12. The CDR3 is CASRGEDRGRGYQPQHF. Here the CDR3 DNA reads TGTGCCAGCAGGGGGGAGGACAGGGGGCGCGGGTATCAGCCCCAGCATTTT.

This chain uses TRBV19 with TRBJ2-1; D unresolved. Trimming shortened V by 3 bases and J by 2 bases, and 11 bases separated the two germline ends. The CDR3 is 15 residues long. Germline assignment: CDR1 LNHDA and CDR2 SQIVND (reference sequence). For the CDR3, the DNA is TGTGCCAGTAGTATTCATGCAGATCCCTACAATGAGCAGTTCTTC. Its translation: CASSIHADPYNEQFF.

Comment on this clone: At one boundary the junction diverges from the germline segment, which might be a read error. The rearrangement uses TRBV7-3 and TRBJ2-7; 8 bases agree with TRBD1. From germline, CDR1 is SGHTA and CDR2 FQGTGA. This CDR3 has 11 amino acids. The CDR3 DNA sequence: TGTGCCAGCAGCTTAGGGACAGGTTCGGACTTC. Translating it yields CASSLGTGSDF.

The rearrangement uses TRBV9 and TRBJ2-7; 7 bases line up with TRBD2. The germline gives CDR1 SGDLS, CDR2 YYNGEE. Germline trimming cut 3 bases from V and 4 bases from J; bases unmatched to any gene: 7. The CDR3 is 14 residues long. This CDR3 reads CASSASGAGYEQYF. In DNA, the CDR3 is TGTGCCAGCAGCGCTTCTGGAGCGGGATACGAGCAGTACTTC.

The rearrangement links TRBV7-8 to TRBJ2-2; D gene unclear. V was pared by 7 bases and J by 7 bases, with 7 bases between. The CDR3 contains 11 residues. CDR1 is SGHVS and CDR2 is FQNEAQ in the germline V gene. CDR3 protein: CASTLGGELFF. In DNA, the CDR3 is TGTGCCAGCACTCTGGGCGGGGAGCTGTTTTTT.

V is TRBV9 and J is TRBJ1-3, with unresolved D. V lost 4 bases and J lost 0, with 8 bases in between. The CDR3 is 14 residues long. Germline CDR1 SGDLS, CDR2 YYNGEE. The CDR3 bases are TGTGCCAGCAGCATAGATCTCTCTGGAAACACCATATATTTT. Its protein product is CASSIDLSGNTIYF.

The V and J genes are TRBV7-8 and TRBJ2-1; 10 nucleotides match TRBD1. Germline CDR1 SGHVS, CDR2 FQNEAQ. CDR3 length: 14 residues. J gave up 4 bases and V 6 bases, and 3 bases lay outside the gene matches. CDR3 coding DNA: TGTGCCAGCAGGTTGGGACAGGGGTACAATGAGCAGTTCTTC. Residues: CASRLGQGYNEQFF.